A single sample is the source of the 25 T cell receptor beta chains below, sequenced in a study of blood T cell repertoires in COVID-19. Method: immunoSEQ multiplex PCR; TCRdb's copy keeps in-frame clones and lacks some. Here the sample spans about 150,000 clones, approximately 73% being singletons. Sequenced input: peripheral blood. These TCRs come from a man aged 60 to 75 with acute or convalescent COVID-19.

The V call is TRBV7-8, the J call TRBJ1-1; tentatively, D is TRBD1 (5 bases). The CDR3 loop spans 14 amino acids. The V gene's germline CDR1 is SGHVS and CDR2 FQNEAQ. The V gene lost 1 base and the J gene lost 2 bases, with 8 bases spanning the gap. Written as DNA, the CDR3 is TGTGCCAGCAGCTTAGACAGGCACAACACTGAAGCTTTCTTT. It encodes CASSLDRHNTEAFF.

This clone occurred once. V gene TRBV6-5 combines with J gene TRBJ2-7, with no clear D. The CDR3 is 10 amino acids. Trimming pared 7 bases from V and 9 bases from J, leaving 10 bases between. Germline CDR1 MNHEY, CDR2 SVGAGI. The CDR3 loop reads CASTPPRQYF. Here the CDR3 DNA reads TGTGCCAGCACCCCCCCGCGGCAGTACTTC.

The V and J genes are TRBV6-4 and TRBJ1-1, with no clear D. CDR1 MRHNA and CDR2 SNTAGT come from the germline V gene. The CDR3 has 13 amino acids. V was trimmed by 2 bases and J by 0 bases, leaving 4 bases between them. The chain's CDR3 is CASSDTVNTEAFF. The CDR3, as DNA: TGTGCCAGCAGTGACACAGTGAACACTGAAGCTTTCTTT.

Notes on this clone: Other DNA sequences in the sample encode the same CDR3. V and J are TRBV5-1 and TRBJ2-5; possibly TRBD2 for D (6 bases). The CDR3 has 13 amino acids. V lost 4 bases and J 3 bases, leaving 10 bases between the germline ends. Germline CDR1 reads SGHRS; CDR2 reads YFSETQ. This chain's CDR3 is CASSLTGEETQYF. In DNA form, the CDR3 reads TGCGCCAGCAGCCTGACGGGAGAAGAGACCCAGTACTTC.

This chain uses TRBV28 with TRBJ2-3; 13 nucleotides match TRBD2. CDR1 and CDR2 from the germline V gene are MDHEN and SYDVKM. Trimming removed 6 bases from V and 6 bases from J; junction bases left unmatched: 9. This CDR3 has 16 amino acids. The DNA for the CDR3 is TGTGCCAGCAGGCCGTGGACTAGCGGGAGTGCGGATACGCAGTATTTT. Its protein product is CASRPWTSGSADTQYF.

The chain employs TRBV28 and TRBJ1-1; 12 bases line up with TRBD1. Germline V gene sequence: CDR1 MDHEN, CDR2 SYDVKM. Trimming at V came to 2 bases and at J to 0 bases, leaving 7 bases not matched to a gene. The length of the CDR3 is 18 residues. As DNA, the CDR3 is TGTGCCAGCAGTTTAGGGACAGGGGGCTTCGGAGTGAACACTGAAGCTTTCTTT. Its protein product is CASSLGTGGFGVNTEAFF.

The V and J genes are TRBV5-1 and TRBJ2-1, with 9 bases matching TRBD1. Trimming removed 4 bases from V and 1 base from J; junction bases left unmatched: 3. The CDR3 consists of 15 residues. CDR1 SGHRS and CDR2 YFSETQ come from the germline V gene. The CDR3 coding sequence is TGCGCCAGCAGCCCCGGGACAGGGTCCTACAATGAGCAGTTCTTC. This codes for CASSPGTGSYNEQFF.

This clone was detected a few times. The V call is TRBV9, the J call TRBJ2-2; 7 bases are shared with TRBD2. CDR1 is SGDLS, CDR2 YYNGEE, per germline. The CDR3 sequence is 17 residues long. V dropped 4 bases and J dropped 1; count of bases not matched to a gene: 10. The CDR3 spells CASSSGLDLMNTGELFF. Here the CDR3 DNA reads TGTGCCAGCAGCAGCGGACTAGATCTCATGAACACCGGGGAGCTGTTTTTT.

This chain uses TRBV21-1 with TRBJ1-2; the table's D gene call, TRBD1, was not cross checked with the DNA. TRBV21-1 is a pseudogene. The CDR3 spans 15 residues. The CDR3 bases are TGTGCCAGCAGCCCCCGAAGTGACAGTTACAATGGCTACACCTTC. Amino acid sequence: CASSPRSDSYNGYTF.

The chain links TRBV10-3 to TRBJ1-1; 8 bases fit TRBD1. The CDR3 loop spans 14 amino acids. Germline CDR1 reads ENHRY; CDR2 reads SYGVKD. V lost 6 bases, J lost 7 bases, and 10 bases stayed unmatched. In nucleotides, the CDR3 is TGTGCCATCAGCGCGGTTGGCAGGGGGCTTGAAGCTTTCTTT. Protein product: CAISAVGRGLEAFF.

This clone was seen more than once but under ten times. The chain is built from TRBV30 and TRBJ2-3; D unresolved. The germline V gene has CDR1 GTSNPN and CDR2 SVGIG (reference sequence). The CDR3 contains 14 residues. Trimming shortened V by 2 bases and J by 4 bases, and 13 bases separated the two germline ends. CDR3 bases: TGTGCCTGGAGTCCCGGTAATTTCCCAGATACGCAGTATTTT. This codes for CAWSPGNFPDTQYF.

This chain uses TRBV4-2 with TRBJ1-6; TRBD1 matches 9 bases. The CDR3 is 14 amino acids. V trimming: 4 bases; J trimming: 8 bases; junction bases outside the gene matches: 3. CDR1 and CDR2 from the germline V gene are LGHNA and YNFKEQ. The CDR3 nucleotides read TGTGCCAGCAGCCGACAGGGGGGTGATTCACCCCTCCACTTT. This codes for CASSRQGGDSPLHF.

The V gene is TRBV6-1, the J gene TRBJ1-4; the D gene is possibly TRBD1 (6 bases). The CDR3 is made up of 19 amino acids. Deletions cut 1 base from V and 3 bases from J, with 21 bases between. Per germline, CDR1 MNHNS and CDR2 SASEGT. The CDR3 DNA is TGTGCCAGCAGTGAAGTGGGGGGGGCTAGGGATCTTGCTAATGAAAAACTGTTTTTT. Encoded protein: CASSEVGGARDLANEKLFF.

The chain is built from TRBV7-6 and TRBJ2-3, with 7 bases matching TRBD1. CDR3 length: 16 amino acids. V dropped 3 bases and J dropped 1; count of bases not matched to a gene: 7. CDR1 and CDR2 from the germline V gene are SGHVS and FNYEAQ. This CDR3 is CASSLRTGDGTDTQYF. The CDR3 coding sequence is TGTGCCAGCAGCTTGAGGACAGGCGACGGCACAGATACGCAGTATTTT.

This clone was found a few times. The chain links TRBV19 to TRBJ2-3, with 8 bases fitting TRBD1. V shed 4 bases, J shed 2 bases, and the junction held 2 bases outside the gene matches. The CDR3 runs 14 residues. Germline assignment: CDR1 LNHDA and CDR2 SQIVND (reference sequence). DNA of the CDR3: TGTGCCAGTAGTACAGGGGGCCCCACAGATACGCAGTATTTT. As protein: CASSTGGPTDTQYF.

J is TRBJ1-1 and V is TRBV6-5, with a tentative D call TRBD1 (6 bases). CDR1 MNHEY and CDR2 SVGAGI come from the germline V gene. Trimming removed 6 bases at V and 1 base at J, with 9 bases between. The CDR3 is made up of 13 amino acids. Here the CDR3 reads CASRLQGNTEAFF. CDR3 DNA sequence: TGTGCCAGCAGATTACAGGGGAACACTGAAGCTTTCTTT.

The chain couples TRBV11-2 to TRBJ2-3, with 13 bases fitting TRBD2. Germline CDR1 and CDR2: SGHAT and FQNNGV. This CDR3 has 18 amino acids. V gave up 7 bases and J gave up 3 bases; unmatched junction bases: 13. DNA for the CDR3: TGTGCCAGCAACCATGGTAGACTAGCGGGAGGCAATACAGATACGCAGTATTTT. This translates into CASNHGRLAGGNTDTQYF.

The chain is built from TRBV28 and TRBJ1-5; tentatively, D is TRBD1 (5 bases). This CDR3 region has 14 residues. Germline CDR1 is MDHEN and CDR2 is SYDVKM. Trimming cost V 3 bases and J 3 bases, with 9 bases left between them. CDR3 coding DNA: TGTGCCAGCAGTTTTAGGGGAATCAATCAGCCCCAGCATTTT. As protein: CASSFRGINQPQHF.

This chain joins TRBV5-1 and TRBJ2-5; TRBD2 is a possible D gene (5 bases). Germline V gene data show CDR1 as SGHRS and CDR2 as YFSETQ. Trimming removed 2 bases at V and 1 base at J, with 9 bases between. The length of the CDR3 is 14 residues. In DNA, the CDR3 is TGCGCCAGCAGCTTAGGTAGCGCCCAAGAGACCCAGTACTTC. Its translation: CASSLGSAQETQYF.

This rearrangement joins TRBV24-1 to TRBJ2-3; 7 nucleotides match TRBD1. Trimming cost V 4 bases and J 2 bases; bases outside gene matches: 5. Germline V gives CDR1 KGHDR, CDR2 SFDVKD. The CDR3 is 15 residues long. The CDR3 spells CATSDLGQLTDTQYF. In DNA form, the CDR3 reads TGTGCCACCAGTGACCTGGGACAGCTCACAGATACGCAGTATTTT.

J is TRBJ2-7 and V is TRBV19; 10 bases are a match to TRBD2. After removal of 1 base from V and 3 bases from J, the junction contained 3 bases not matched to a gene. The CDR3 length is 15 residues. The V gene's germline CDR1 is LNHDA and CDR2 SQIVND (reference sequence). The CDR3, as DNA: TGTGCCAGTAGTATAGCTAGCGGGGGCTTCTACGAGCAGTACTTC. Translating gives CASSIASGGFYEQYF.

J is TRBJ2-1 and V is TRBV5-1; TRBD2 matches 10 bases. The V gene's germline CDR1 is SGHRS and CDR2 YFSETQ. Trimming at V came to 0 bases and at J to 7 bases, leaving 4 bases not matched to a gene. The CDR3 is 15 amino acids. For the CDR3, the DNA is TGCGCCAGCAGCTTGGGTCTAGCGGGAGTTAATGAGCAGTTCTTC. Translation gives CASSLGLAGVNEQFF.

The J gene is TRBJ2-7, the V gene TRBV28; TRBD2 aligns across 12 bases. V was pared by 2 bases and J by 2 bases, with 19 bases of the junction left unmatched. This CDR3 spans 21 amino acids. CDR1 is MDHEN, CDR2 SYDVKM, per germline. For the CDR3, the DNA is TGTGCCAGCAGTTTAGGTAGCGGGGCACTGTGGACTAGCGGGACCCCCTACGAGCAGTACTTC. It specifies CASSLGSGALWTSGTPYEQYF. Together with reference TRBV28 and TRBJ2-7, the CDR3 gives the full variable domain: DVKVTQSSRYLVKRTGEKVFLECVQDMDHENMFWYRQDPGLGLRLIYFSYDVKMKEKGDIPEGYSVSREKKERFSLILESASTNQTSMYLCASSLGSGALWTSGTPYEQYFGPGTRLTVT.

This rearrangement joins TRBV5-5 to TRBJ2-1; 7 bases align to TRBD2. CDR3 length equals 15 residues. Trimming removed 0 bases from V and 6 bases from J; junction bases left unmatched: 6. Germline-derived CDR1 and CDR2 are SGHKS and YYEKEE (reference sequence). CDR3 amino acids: CASSLALGLPNEQFF. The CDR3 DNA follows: TGTGCCAGCAGCTTGGCCCTGGGACTACCCAATGAGCAGTTCTTC. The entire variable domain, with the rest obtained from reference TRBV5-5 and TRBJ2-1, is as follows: DAGVTQSPTHLIKTRGQQVTLRCSPISGHKSVSWYQQVLGQGPQFIFQYYEKEERGRGNFPDRFSARQFPNYSSELNVNALLLGDSALYLCASSLALGLPNEQFFGPGTRLTVL.

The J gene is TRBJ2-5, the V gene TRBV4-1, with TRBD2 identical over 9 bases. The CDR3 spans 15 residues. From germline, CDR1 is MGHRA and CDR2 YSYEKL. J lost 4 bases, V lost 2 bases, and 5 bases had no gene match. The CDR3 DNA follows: TGCGCCAGCAGCCAAACCCCTAGCGGGATAGAGACCCAGTACTTC. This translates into CASSQTPSGIETQYF.